Listed below are T cell receptor beta chains from one sample, sequenced in a study of CD8+CD57+ T cells in acquired aplastic anemia. From the reads, TCRdb called clonotypes with MiXCR, one entry per CDR3 protein. The sample consists of 150,000 to 200,000 distinct CDR3 sequences, 64% of them appearing once. Sequenced: sorted CD4+, CD8+, or CD8+CD57+ T cells (not recorded which) from PBMCs. The receptors shown here come from a human donor with severe aplastic anemia or a healthy control (not recorded which). CDR3s include the opening cysteine and the closing phenylalanine or tryptophan. Fields, in order: clone size, V gene, D gene, J gene, CDR3 DNA, CDR3 protein. A D gene is named only where the DNA matches it firmly. Not all rows give a size; the values are once, few, many and, for expanded clones, a class.

many	TRBV7-8	TRBD2	TRBJ2-2	TGTGCCAGCAGCTTTGGGATAGCGGGGAGGAACACCGGGGAGCTGTTTTTT	CASSFGIAGRNTGELFF
-	TRBV11-2	-	TRBJ2-7	TGTGCCAGCAGCTTCGGGGAGTACGAGCAGTACTTC	CASSFGEYEQYF
many	TRBV6-5	TRBD1	TRBJ2-7	TGTGCCAGCAGCCAACAGGGGGCTAACACCTACGAGCAGTACTTC	CASSQQGANTYEQYF
-	TRBV5-1	TRBD2	TRBJ2-7	TGCGCCAGCAGTCACACTAGCGGGAGGTTCCCTATCGAGCAGTACTTC	CASSHTSGRFPIEQYF
-	TRBV7-8	-	TRBJ2-5	TGTGCCAGCAGCTCCGGACTGCCACAAGAGACCCAGTACTTC	CASSSGLPQETQYF
-	TRBV11-2	-	TRBJ2-7	TGTGCCAGCACCGCGGGACTTTCGTCGCGAGAGCAGTACTTC	CASTAGLSSREQYF
-	TRBV7-3	TRBD2	TRBJ2-2	TGTGCCAGCAGCTTAGACGCTAGCGGCCACACCGGGGAGCTGTTTTTT	CASSLDASGHTGELFF
many	TRBV2	-	TRBJ1-5	TGTGCCAGCAGTGAAGGGGCCGGCAGGGCTGTGGGTTATCAGCCCCAGCATTTT	CASSEGAGRAVGYQPQHF
many	TRBV5-8	TRBD1	TRBJ1-1	TGTGCCAGCAGCCCCCGGGACAGGGGTTACACTGAAGCTTTCTTT	CASSPRDRGYTEAFF
many	TRBV19	-	TRBJ1-5	TGTGCCAGTATGATGGGGGCCCTTCAGCCCCAGCATTTT	CASMMGALQPQHF
-	TRBV5-5	TRBD2	TRBJ2-7	TGTGCCAGCAGGGGACTAGCGGGACTTGCCTACGAGCAGTACTTC	CASRGLAGLAYEQYF
-	TRBV7-9	-	TRBJ1-2	TGTGCCAGCAGCCCTCCCTCAGGGGTTGGCTACACCTTC	CASSPPSGVGYTF